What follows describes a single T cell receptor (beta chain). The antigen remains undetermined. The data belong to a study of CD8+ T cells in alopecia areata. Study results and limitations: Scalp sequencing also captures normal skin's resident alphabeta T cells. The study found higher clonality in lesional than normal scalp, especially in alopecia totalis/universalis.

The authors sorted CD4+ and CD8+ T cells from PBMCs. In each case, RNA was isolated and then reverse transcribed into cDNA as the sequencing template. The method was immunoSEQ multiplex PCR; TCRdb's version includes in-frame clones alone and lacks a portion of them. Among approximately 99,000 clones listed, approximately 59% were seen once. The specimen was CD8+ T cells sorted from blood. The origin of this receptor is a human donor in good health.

The CDR3 loop is CASSVAHGLTVGETQYF. The CDR3 bases are TGTGCCAGCAGCGTAGCCCACGGACTGACAGTCGGAGAGACCCAGTACTTC. The gene calls are TRBV9 and TRBJ2-5; tentatively, D is TRBD1 or TRBD2 (5 bases each). The CDR3 runs 17 residues. V shed 0 bases and J shed 4 bases, with 19 bases lying between them. Germline CDR1 reads SGDLS; CDR2 reads YYNGEE.